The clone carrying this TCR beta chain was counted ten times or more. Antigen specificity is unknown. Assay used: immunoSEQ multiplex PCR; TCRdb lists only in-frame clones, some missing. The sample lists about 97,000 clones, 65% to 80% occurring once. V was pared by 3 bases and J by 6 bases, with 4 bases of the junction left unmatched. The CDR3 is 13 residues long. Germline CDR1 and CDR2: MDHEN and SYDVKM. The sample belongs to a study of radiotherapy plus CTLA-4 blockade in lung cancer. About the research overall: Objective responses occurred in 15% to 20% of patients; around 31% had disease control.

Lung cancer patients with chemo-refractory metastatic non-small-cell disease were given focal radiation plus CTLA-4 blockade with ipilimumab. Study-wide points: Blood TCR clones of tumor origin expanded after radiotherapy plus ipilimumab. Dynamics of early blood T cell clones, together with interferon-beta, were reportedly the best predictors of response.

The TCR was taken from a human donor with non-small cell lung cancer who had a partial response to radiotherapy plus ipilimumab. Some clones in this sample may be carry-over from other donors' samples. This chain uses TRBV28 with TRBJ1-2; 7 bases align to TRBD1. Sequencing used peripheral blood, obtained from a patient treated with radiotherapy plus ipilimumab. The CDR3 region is CASSLTGQDGYTF. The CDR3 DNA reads TGTGCCAGCAGTTTGACAGGGCAGGATGGCTACACCTTC.